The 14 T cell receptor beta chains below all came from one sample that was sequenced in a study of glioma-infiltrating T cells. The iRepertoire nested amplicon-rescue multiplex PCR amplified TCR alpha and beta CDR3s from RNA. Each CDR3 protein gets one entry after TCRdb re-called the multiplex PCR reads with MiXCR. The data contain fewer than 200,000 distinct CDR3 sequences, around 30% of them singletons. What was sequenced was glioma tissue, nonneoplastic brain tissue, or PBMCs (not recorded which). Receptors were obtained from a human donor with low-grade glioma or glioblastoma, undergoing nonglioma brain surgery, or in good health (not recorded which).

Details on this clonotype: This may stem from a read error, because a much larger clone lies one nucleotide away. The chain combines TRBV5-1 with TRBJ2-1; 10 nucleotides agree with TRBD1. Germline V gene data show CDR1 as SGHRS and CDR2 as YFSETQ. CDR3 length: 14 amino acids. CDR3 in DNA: TGCGCCAGCGAACCGGGACAGGGGCACAACGAGCAGTTCTTC. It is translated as CASEPGQGHNEQFF.

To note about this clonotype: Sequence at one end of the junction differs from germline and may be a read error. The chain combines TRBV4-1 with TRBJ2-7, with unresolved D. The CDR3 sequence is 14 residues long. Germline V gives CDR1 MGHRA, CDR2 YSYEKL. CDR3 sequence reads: CASGQVPRTYEQYF. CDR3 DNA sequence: TGCGCCAGCGGCCAAGTCCCCCGAACTTACGAGCAGTACTTC.

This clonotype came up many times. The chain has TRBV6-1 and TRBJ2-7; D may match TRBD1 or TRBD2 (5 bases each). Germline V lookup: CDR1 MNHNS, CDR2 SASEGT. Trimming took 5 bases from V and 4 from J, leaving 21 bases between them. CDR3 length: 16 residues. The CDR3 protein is CASSYLRRQGKYEQYF. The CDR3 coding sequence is TGTGCCAGCAGTTATTTAAGGAGGCAGGGAAAGTACGAGCAGTACTTC.

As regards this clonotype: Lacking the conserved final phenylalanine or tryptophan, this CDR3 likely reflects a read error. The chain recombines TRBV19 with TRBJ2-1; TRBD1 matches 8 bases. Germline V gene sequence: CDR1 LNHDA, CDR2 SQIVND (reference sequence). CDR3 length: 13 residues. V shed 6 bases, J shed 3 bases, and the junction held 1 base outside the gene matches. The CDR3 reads CASSRGLYNEQFL. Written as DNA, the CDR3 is TGTGCCAGTAGCAGGGGGCTCTACAATGAGCAGTTCCTC.

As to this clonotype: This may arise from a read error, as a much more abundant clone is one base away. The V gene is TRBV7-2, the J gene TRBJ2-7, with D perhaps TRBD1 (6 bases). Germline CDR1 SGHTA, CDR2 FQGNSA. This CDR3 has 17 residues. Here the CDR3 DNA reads TGTGCCAGAAGCTTGTACCGGGTAGTGGACAGCTCCTACGAGCAGTACTTC. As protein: CARSLYRVVDSSYEQYF.

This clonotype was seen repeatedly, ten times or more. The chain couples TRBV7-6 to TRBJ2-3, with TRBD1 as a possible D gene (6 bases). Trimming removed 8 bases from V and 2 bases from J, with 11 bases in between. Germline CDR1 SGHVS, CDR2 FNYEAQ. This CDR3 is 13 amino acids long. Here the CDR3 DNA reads TGTGCCAGCGCGGACAGCCACACAGATACGCAGTATTTT. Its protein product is CASADSHTDTQYF.

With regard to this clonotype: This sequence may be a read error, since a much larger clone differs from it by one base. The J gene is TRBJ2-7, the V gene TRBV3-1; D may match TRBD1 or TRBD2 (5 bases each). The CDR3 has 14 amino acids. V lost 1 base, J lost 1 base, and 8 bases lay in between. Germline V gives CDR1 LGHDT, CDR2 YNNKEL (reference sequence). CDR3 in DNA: TGTGCCAGCAGCCAAGGGGACCTATCCTACGAGCAGTACTTC. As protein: CASSQGDLSYEQYF.

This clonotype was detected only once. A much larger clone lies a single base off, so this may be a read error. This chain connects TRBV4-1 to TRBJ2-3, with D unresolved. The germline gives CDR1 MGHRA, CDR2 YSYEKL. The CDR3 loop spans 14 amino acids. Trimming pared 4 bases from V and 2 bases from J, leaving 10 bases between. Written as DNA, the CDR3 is TGCGCCAGCAGCCGAACTATCAACACAGATACGCAGTATTTT. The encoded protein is CASSRTINTDTQYF.

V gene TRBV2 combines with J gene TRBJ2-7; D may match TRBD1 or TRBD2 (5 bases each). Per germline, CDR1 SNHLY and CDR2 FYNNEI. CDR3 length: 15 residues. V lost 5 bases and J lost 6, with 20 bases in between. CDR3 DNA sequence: TGTGCCAGCAGTACCCCTGGGACCTGGTCGGGCGAGCAGTACTTC. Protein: CASSTPGTWSGEQYF.

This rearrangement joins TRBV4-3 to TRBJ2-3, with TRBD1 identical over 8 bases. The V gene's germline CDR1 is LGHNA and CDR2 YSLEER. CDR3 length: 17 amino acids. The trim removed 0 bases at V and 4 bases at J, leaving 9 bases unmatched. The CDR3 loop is CASSQETGGGPADTQYF. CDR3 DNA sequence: TGCGCCAGCAGCCAAGAAACAGGGGGAGGACCAGCAGATACGCAGTATTTT.

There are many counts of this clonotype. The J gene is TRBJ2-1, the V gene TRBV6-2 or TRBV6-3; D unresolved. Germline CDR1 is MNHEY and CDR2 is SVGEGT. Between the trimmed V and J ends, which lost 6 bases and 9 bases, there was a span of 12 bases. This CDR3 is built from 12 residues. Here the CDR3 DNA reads TGTGCCAGCAGACACGGACCGGGTGAGCAGTTCTTC. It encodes CASRHGPGEQFF.

The CDR3 loop reads CASRSGNIGTDTQYF. The CDR3 bases are TGTGCCAGCAGGTCAGGGAATATAGGCACAGATACGCAGTATTTT. The rearrangement uses TRBV12-3 or TRBV12-4 and TRBJ2-3; D is possibly TRBD1 (5 bases). The V end was cut by 6 bases, the J end by 1 base, with 14 bases between. This CDR3 spans 15 amino acids.

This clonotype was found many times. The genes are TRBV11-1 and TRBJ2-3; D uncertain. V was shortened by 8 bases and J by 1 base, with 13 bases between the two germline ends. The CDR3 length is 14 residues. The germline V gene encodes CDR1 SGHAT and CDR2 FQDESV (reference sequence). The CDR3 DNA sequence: TGTGCCAGCTCCAAGTCGGTCGGCACAGATACGCAGTATTTT. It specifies CASSKSVGTDTQYF. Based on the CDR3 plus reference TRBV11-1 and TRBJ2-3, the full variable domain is EAEVAQSPRYKITEKSQAVAFWCDPISGHATLYWYRQILGQGPELLVQFQDESVVDDSQLPKDRFSAERLKGVDSTLKIQPAELGDSAMYLCASSKSVGTDTQYFGPGTRLTVL.

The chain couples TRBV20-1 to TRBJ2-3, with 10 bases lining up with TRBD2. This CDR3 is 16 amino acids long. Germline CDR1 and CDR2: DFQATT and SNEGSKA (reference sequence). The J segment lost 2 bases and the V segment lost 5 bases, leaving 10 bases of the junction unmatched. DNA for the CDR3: TGCAGTGCTGAGGCGGTGGGACTAGCGCCCACAGATACGCAGTATTTT. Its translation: CSAEAVGLAPTDTQYF.